A single sample is the source of the 23 T cell receptor beta chains below, sequenced in a study of T cells after yellow fever vaccination. Via MiXCR, TCRdb re-called the 5' RACE reads, giving one row per CDR3 protein. This table holds hundreds of thousands of distinct CDR3 sequences, 5.2% found once. Specimen: CD4+ T cells sorted from PBMCs, collected on the day of the yellow fever booster vaccination. These TCRs come from a man between 18 and 29 years old who received the YFV17D yellow fever vaccine.

This clonotype was recorded a few times. The gene calls are TRBV5-1 and TRBJ2-3; possibly TRBD1 for D (6 bases). The CDR3 totals 16 residues. V dropped 0 bases and J dropped 0 bases, with 11 bases sitting between them. Looked up from germline, CDR1 is SGHRS and CDR2 is YFSETQ. CDR3 sequence reads: CASSLGTGLSTDTQYF. For the CDR3, the DNA is TGCGCCAGCAGCTTGGGCACAGGGCTTAGCACAGATACGCAGTATTTT.

This clonotype was picked up a small number of times. The genes are TRBV7-2 and TRBJ1-5; 7 bases agree with TRBD1. CDR3 length: 18 residues. V shed 3 bases, J shed 2 bases, and the junction held 13 bases outside the gene matches. Germline CDR1 SGHTA, CDR2 FQGNSA. The CDR3 nucleotides read TGTGCCAGCAGCTTTTCACCCCCAGGGGGATCGGGCAATCAGCCCCAGCATTTT. Its protein product is CASSFSPPGGSGNQPQHF.

This clonotype was found a few times. V and J are TRBV5-1 and TRBJ1-3, with TRBD1 matching over 8 bases. The germline CDR1 and CDR2 sequences are SGHRS and YFSETQ. The length of the CDR3 is 14 residues. The ends lost 3 bases at V and 4 bases at J; junction bases unmatched: 3. The CDR3 protein is CASSSDREGNTIYF. CDR3 DNA sequence: TGCGCCAGCAGCTCGGACAGGGAAGGAAACACCATATATTTT.

This clonotype has ten or more counts. J is TRBJ1-2 and V is TRBV5-6; D ambiguous. V gave up 1 base and J gave up 0 bases, with 10 bases separating them. Germline CDR1 is SGHDT and CDR2 is YYEEEE. This CDR3 has 15 amino acids. The chain's CDR3 is CASSLFVGANYGYTF. CDR3 nucleotides: TGTGCCAGCAGCTTGTTTGTGGGAGCTAACTATGGCTACACCTTC.

This clonotype showed up many times. The V and J genes are TRBV3-1 and TRBJ1-5, with D possibly TRBD1 on 5 matching bases. The CDR3 has 16 amino acids. Per germline, CDR1 LGHDT and CDR2 YNNKEL (reference sequence). The ends were cut back, 1 base at V and 0 bases at J, with 10 bases in the middle. CDR3: CASSQAAGYSNQPQHF. CDR3 in DNA: TGTGCCAGCAGCCAAGCGGCAGGGTATAGCAATCAGCCCCAGCATTTT.

This clonotype was found a few times. The chain recombines TRBV20-1 with TRBJ1-2; D remains ambiguous. V was pared by 4 bases and J by 7 bases, with 16 bases between. There are 13 residues in the CDR3. Germline V gives CDR1 DFQATT, CDR2 SNEGSKA (reference sequence). As DNA, the CDR3 is TGCAGTGCTACCCTATATGGCTCCGGTGGCTACACCTTC. Amino acid sequence: CSATLYGSGGYTF.

There are many counts of this clonotype. The junction does not match germline at one end; this may be a read error. The chain recombines TRBV7-3 with TRBJ2-2; D gene uncertain. The CDR3 totals 14 residues. Germline loops: CDR1 SGHTA, CDR2 FQGTGA. The CDR3 nucleotides are TGTGCCAGCCGCTTACGTATGAACACCGGGGAGCTGTTTTTT. Amino acids: CASRLRMNTGELFF.

This clonotype was counted many times. The CDR3 DNA reads TGCAGCGTTGACAGGGCCTACACTGAAGCTTTCTTT. This codes for CSVDRAYTEAFF. This sequence joins TRBV29-1 and TRBJ1-1; maybe TRBD1 (5 bases). This CDR3 is 12 amino acids long. V was shortened by 3 bases and J by 3 bases, with 8 bases between the two germline ends. CDR1 and CDR2 (germline): SQVTM, ANQGSEA.

This clonotype was counted between two and nine times. This chain connects TRBV6-5 to TRBJ1-1; 9 bases are a match to TRBD1. Germline values: CDR1 MNHEY, CDR2 SVGAGI. This CDR3 contains 16 residues. With 4 bases clipped from V and 4 bases from J, the junction kept 10 bases outside the gene matches. CDR3 sequence reads: CASSSQIPGQGTEAFF. CDR3 nucleotide sequence: TGTGCCAGCAGTTCTCAAATTCCGGGACAGGGCACTGAAGCTTTCTTT.

This clonotype was recorded many times. The chain uses TRBV4-3 and TRBJ1-1; no definite D call. CDR1 and CDR2 from the germline V gene are LGHNA and YSLEER. V lost 1 base to trimming and J lost 2 bases, with 8 bases between them. The CDR3 spans 14 residues. CDR3 amino acids: CASSQGYLNTEAFF. Here the CDR3 DNA reads TGCGCCAGCAGCCAAGGCTATTTAAACACTGAAGCTTTCTTT.

This clonotype appeared many times. The chain carries TRBV3-1 and TRBJ1-1; D uncertain. Trimming pared 6 bases from V and 1 base from J, leaving 9 bases between. This CDR3 comprises 13 residues. The germline gives CDR1 LGHDT, CDR2 YNNKEL (reference sequence). CDR3 in DNA: TGTGCCAGCAGTTGGACTGAGAACACTGAAGCTTTCTTT. Protein sequence: CASSWTENTEAFF.

This clonotype appeared many times. The V call is TRBV11-2, the J call TRBJ1-2; 9 bases align to TRBD1. V shed 4 bases and J 10 bases; nucleotides not matched to a gene: 7. The germline V gene encodes CDR1 SGHAT and CDR2 FQNNGV. The CDR3 has 13 residues. The chain's CDR3 is CASSSGTGSIYTF. DNA of the CDR3: TGTGCCAGCAGCTCCGGGACAGGGAGCATCTACACCTTC.

The chain links TRBV7-3 to TRBJ2-3; D is unresolved. The V gene lost 3 bases and the J gene lost 7 bases, with 14 bases spanning the gap. Germline lookup yields CDR1 SGHTA and CDR2 FQGTGA. The CDR3 runs to 14 residues. The CDR3 nucleotides read TGTGCCAGCAGCTTTAACGTCGGGCTTTATACGCAGTATTTT. This encodes CASSFNVGLYTQYF. The full variable domain, its missing parts supplied by reference TRBV7-3 and TRBJ2-3, is GAGVSQTPSNKVTEKGKYVELRCDPISGHTALYWYRQSLGQGPEFLIYFQGTGAADDSGLPNDRFFAVRPEGSVSTLKIQRTERGDSAVYLCASSFNVGLYTQYFGPGTRLTVL.

The rearrangement uses TRBV4-3 and TRBJ1-1; TRBD1 agrees at 9 bases. In germline, CDR1 is LGHNA, CDR2 YSLEER. V lost 4 bases to trimming and J lost 5 bases; unmatched junction nucleotides: 14. CDR3 length: 17 amino acids. The CDR3 loop reads CASSLYPGQGVRTEAFF. CDR3 DNA: TGCGCCAGCAGCCTATATCCGGGACAGGGTGTAAGGACTGAAGCTTTCTTT.

This clonotype was seen only a few times. This rearrangement joins TRBV20-1 to TRBJ2-2; D is undetermined. V was trimmed by 0 bases and J by 2 bases, leaving 13 bases between them. The CDR3 has 16 amino acids. Germline values: CDR1 DFQATT, CDR2 SNEGSKA (reference sequence). The CDR3 DNA follows: TGCAGTGCTAGAGATCAGTCAGGCCTAAACACCGGGGAGCTGTTTTTT. It yields the protein CSARDQSGLNTGELFF.

In this sample, this clonotype turned up a few times. The chain employs TRBV7-9 and TRBJ2-3, with D maybe TRBD2 (6 bases). Trimming stripped 1 base from V and 1 base from J, with 9 bases between. Per germline, CDR1 SEHNR and CDR2 FQNEAQ (reference sequence). The CDR3 runs 15 residues. This chain's CDR3 is CASSLGGDRTDTQYF. For the CDR3, the DNA is TGTGCCAGCAGCTTAGGCGGGGATCGCACAGATACGCAGTATTTT. Together with reference TRBV7-9 and TRBJ2-3, the CDR3 gives the full variable domain: DTGVSQNPRHKITKRGQNVTFRCDPISEHNRLYWYRQTLGQGPEFLTYFQNEAQLEKSRLLSDRFSAERPKGSFSTLEIQRTEQGDSAMYLCASSLGGDRTDTQYFGPGTRLTVL.

This clonotype was seen more than once but under ten times. The chain has TRBV6-6 and TRBJ1-3, with D tentatively TRBD1 (6 bases). This CDR3 has 16 amino acids. CDR1 and CDR2 (germline): MNHNY, SVGAGI (reference sequence). Trimming removed 0 bases at V and 3 bases at J, with 12 bases between. The CDR3 loop reads CASSYSKAGDGNTIYF. The CDR3 DNA is TGTGCCAGCAGTTACTCGAAGGCAGGGGATGGAAACACCATATATTTT.

V gene TRBV5-1 combines with J gene TRBJ2-2; D is perhaps TRBD2 (7 bases). This CDR3 is built from 15 residues. Germline lookup yields CDR1 SGHRS and CDR2 YFSETQ. Deletions cut 4 bases from V and 5 bases from J, with 15 bases between. The CDR3, as DNA: TGCGCCAGCAGCCTGCCGGGGGGCCAGACCGGGGAGCTGTTTTTT. It yields the protein CASSLPGGQTGELFF.

This clonotype was counted at least ten times. V usage is TRBV4-3 and J usage is TRBJ2-2; D possibly corresponds to TRBD1 (5 bases). With 2 bases removed from V and 2 bases from J, the gap between germline ends came to 9 bases. The germline gives CDR1 LGHNA, CDR2 YSLEER. The CDR3 is 15 residues long. CDR3 protein: CASSQFDRNTGELFF. The CDR3, as DNA: TGCGCCAGCAGCCAATTCGACAGAAACACCGGGGAGCTGTTTTTT.

This clonotype was seen a few times. The chain uses TRBV4-1 and TRBJ1-2; possibly TRBD1 for D (6 bases). V gave up 2 bases and J gave up 3 bases, with 19 bases separating them. CDR1 is MGHRA and CDR2 is YSYEKL in the germline V gene. The CDR3 totals 17 residues. CDR3 in amino acids: CASSQPPGGAMDYGYTF. Here the CDR3 DNA reads TGCGCCAGCAGCCAACCCCCTGGGGGGGCGATGGACTATGGCTACACCTTC.

This clonotype has only a few counts. V gene TRBV9 combines with J gene TRBJ1-1; D is uncertain. The germline V and J ends were trimmed by 0 bases and 5 bases, with 11 bases remaining between them. Per the germline V gene, CDR1 is SGDLS and CDR2 is YYNGEE. This CDR3 contains 14 residues. Written as DNA, the CDR3 is TGTGCCAGCAGCGTAGATGGGGAAAGGACTGAAGCTTTCTTT. It specifies CASSVDGERTEAFF.

This clonotype was seen at least ten times. V and J are TRBV2 and TRBJ2-7; D is undetermined. Trimming removed 5 bases at V and 3 bases at J, with 11 bases between. The CDR3 loop spans 13 amino acids. From germline, CDR1 is SNHLY and CDR2 FYNNEI. The CDR3 loop is CASSLTENYEQYF. The CDR3 DNA follows: TGTGCCAGCAGTCTTACCGAAAACTACGAGCAGTACTTC.

This clonotype appeared many times. The chain is built from TRBV15 and TRBJ2-5, with D uncertain. The CDR3 is made up of 12 amino acids. The V gene lost 0 bases and the J gene lost 5 bases, with 4 bases spanning the gap. Per the germline V gene, CDR1 is LNHNV and CDR2 is YYDKDF (reference sequence). The CDR3, as DNA: TGTGCCACCAGCAGAGATCAGGAGACCCAGTACTTC. This gives the protein CATSRDQETQYF.